The 27 T cell receptor beta chains below were found in one sample sequenced in a study of blood T cell repertoires in COVID-19. Some clones are missing from TCRdb's copy, which holds only in-frame ones; the method was immunoSEQ multiplex PCR. The sample yields over 200,000 clones, approximately 84% seen once. The sample consisted of peripheral blood. These receptor sequences come from a woman between 50 and 59 years old with active or convalescent COVID-19.

This rearrangement joins TRBV6-5 to TRBJ1-1, with TRBD1 matching over 8 bases. The junction had 6 bases not matched to a gene; V was cut back by 8 bases and J by 1 base. The CDR3 is 14 amino acids. Germline lookup yields CDR1 MNHEY and CDR2 SVGAGI. The CDR3 sequence is CASRGQAKNTEAFF. The CDR3 DNA is TGTGCCAGCCGGGGACAGGCTAAGAACACTGAAGCTTTCTTT.

The genes are TRBV29-1 and TRBJ1-1, with D tentatively TRBD1 (5 bases). The V end lost 7 bases, the J end lost 3 bases, and 6 bases lay between the germline ends. CDR3 length equals 10 residues. CDR1 is SQVTM and CDR2 is ANQGSEA in the germline V gene. For the CDR3, the DNA is TGCAGCGCCAGGGACACTGAAGCTTTCTTT. Translating it yields CSARDTEAFF.

The chain's CDR3 is CASSPDRGEVSYGYTF. CDR3 sequence (DNA): TGTGCCAGCAGTCCCGATCGGGGGGAGGTCTCATATGGCTACACCTTC. This chain links TRBV28 with TRBJ1-2; D is possibly TRBD1 (5 bases). This CDR3 spans 16 amino acids. The germline V and J ends were trimmed by 5 bases and 5 bases, with 21 bases remaining between them. The V gene's germline CDR1 is MDHEN and CDR2 SYDVKM.

This chain joins TRBV5-4 and TRBJ1-1; a weak D match, TRBD1 (5 bases). Germline V lookup: CDR1 SGHNT, CDR2 YYREEE (reference sequence). There are 13 residues in the CDR3. V shed 3 bases and J shed 10 bases, with 16 bases lying between them. The CDR3 spells CASSSDTVGRAFF. In DNA form, the CDR3 reads TGTGCCAGCAGCTCGGACACGGTAGGACGAGCTTTCTTT.

There are a few counts of this clone. V and J are TRBV19 and TRBJ1-5; D gene ambiguous. Trimming took off 10 bases at V and 6 bases at J, with 16 bases between the two ends. The germline V gene has CDR1 LNHDA and CDR2 SQIVND (reference sequence). The length of the CDR3 is 13 residues. This chain's CDR3 is CATEGGSSQPQHF. Here the CDR3 DNA reads TGTGCCACCGAGGGAGGGTCCAGTCAGCCCCAGCATTTT. The variable domain in full, with the rest retrieved from reference TRBV19 and TRBJ1-5, is DGGITQSPKYLFRKEGQNVTLSCEQNLNHDAMYWYRQDPGQGLRLIYYSQIVNDFQKGDIAEGYSVSREKKESFPLTVTSAQKNPTAFYLCATEGGSSQPQHFGDGTRLSIL.

The chain recombines TRBV2 with TRBJ1-5; 8 bases match TRBD1. This CDR3 is built from 17 residues. Germline CDR1 is SNHLY and CDR2 is FYNNEI. V lost 4 bases, J lost 5 bases, and 13 bases stayed unmatched. Written as DNA, the CDR3 is TGTGCCAGCAGTGCCGCAGGGGACAGGTTAGTGGATCAGCCCCAGCATTTT. Translating it yields CASSAAGDRLVDQPQHF.

This sequence joins TRBV11-2 and TRBJ1-2, with D tentatively TRBD1 (5 bases). The CDR3 sequence is 16 residues long. CDR1 and CDR2 from the germline V gene are SGHAT and FQNNGV. The ends were cut back, 1 base at V and 4 bases at J, with 16 bases in the middle. The CDR3: CASSLGHSGNGYGYTF. CDR3 nucleotides: TGTGCCAGCAGCTTAGGTCATTCAGGGAACGGCTATGGCTACACCTTC.

V is TRBV24-1 and J is TRBJ2-1; 9 positions agree with TRBD1. V was pared by 9 bases and J by 5 bases, with 7 bases of the junction left unmatched. The CDR3 is 14 residues long. CDR1 is KGHDR and CDR2 is SFDVKD in the germline V gene. Here the CDR3 reads CATSGDRVHNEQFF. The CDR3, as DNA: TGTGCCACCTCGGGGGACAGGGTTCACAATGAGCAGTTCTTC.

V gene TRBV10-1 combines with J gene TRBJ2-3; 8 positions agree with TRBD1. The CDR3 totals 12 residues. With 2 bases clipped from V and 8 bases from J, the junction kept 0 bases outside the gene matches. Germline V gene lookup returns CDR1 WNHNN and CDR2 SYGVQD (reference sequence). Here the CDR3 reads CASSEGQGTQYF. The CDR3 bases are TGCGCCAGCAGTGAGGGACAGGGTACGCAGTATTTT.

The chain recombines TRBV11-2 with TRBJ2-2, with TRBD2 matching over 8 bases. The CDR3 is 15 amino acids. Trimming removed 5 bases from V and 3 bases from J; junction bases left unmatched: 5. Germline CDR1 reads SGHAT; CDR2 reads FQNNGV. CDR3 amino acids: CASSERGTDTGELFF. The CDR3 bases are TGTGCCAGCAGCGAGCGGGGGACCGACACCGGGGAGCTGTTTTTT.

The chain uses TRBV3-1 (or the pseudogene TRBV3-2) and TRBJ2-3; D unresolved. The germline CDR1 and CDR2 sequences are LGHDT and YNNKEL (reference sequence). Trimming took off 1 base at V and 0 bases at J, with 2 bases between the two ends. The CDR3 contains 13 residues. The CDR3 protein is CASSQASTDTQYF. The CDR3 DNA follows: TGTGCCAGCAGCCAAGCTAGCACAGATACGCAGTATTTT.

The DNA of the CDR3 is TGTGCCAGCAGCAAAAGAGGGACACAACGCAATCAGCCCCAGCATTTT. Protein sequence: CASSKRGTQRNQPQHF. This chain links TRBV27 with TRBJ1-5; D might be TRBD1 (6 bases). The germline gives CDR1 MNHEY, CDR2 SMNVEV (reference sequence). The CDR3 spans 16 residues. V dropped 6 bases and J dropped 2 bases, with 17 bases sitting between them.

V gene TRBV29-1 combines with J gene TRBJ1-3, with 7 bases lining up with TRBD1. The germline V gene encodes CDR1 SQVTM and CDR2 ANQGSEA. With V trimmed by 7 bases and J by 2 bases, 2 bases remained unmatched. This CDR3 comprises 12 residues. As DNA, the CDR3 is TGCAGCGGCAGGGGGACTGGAAACACCATATATTTT. Translating it yields CSGRGTGNTIYF.

The rearrangement links TRBV18 to TRBJ1-1, with 8 nucleotides matching TRBD1. The CDR3 length is 14 residues. The V segment lost 2 bases and the J segment 7 bases; nucleotides outside the gene matches: 6. CDR1 and CDR2 from the germline V gene are KGHSH and LQKENI. CDR3 sequence reads: CASSPGDRGLEAFF. The CDR3 region has the DNA TGTGCCAGCTCACCAGGTGACAGGGGACTTGAAGCTTTCTTT.

This sequence joins TRBV28 and TRBJ1-3, with 8 nucleotides matching TRBD1. CDR1 MDHEN and CDR2 SYDVKM come from the germline V gene. The CDR3 is 15 amino acids. V lost 3 bases to trimming and J lost 4 bases; unmatched junction nucleotides: 5. CDR3 in DNA: TGTGCCAGCAGTTTCGACCGGGACAGGGGAAACACCATATATTTT. This encodes CASSFDRDRGNTIYF.

This rearrangement joins TRBV3-1 (or the pseudogene TRBV3-2) to TRBJ1-1; D call uncertain. The CDR3 runs 17 residues. V lost 0 bases and J 1 base, leaving 15 bases between the germline ends. Germline-derived CDR1 and CDR2 are LGHDT and YNNKEL (reference sequence). The CDR3 DNA follows: TGTGCCAGCAGCCAAGAACCTCCGGGGAGGGCGAACACTGAAGCTTTCTTT. It encodes CASSQEPPGRANTEAFF.

The chain carries TRBV5-5 and TRBJ1-2; D possibly corresponds to TRBD1 (5 bases). V gave up 0 bases and J gave up 1 base, with 7 bases separating them. The CDR3 sequence is 14 residues long. The germline V gene encodes CDR1 SGHKS and CDR2 YYEKEE (reference sequence). The CDR3 region is CASSLDRINYGYTF. The DNA of the CDR3 is TGTGCCAGCAGCTTGGACAGGATTAACTATGGCTACACCTTC. Drawing the rest from reference TRBV5-5 and TRBJ1-2, the complete variable domain is DAGVTQSPTHLIKTRGQQVTLRCSPISGHKSVSWYQQVLGQGPQFIFQYYEKEERGRGNFPDRFSARQFPNYSSELNVNALLLGDSALYLCASSLDRINYGYTFGSGTRLTVV.

This sequence joins TRBV19 and TRBJ1-1; D is possibly TRBD1 (5 bases). The CDR3 length is 15 residues. V was cut by 7 bases and J by 13 bases, with 28 bases left in between. The germline gives CDR1 LNHDA, CDR2 SQIVND (reference sequence). This chain's CDR3 is CASTSRAGTLLSVFF. Here the CDR3 DNA reads TGTGCCAGTACCTCAAGGGCGGGGACTCTCCTGAGTGTTTTCTTT.

The chain carries TRBV4-1 and TRBJ1-3; D is perhaps TRBD1 (6 bases). The germline V gene encodes CDR1 MGHRA and CDR2 YSYEKL. The CDR3 sequence is 16 residues long. Trimming removed 0 bases at V and 4 bases at J, with 13 bases between. CDR3 amino acids: CASSQEAGAGGNTIYF. CDR3 nucleotide sequence: TGCGCCAGCAGCCAAGAAGCGGGGGCGGGGGGAAACACCATATATTTT.

The rearrangement links TRBV19 to TRBJ2-3, with D tentatively TRBD1 (6 bases). The CDR3 sequence is 13 residues long. Germline lookup yields CDR1 LNHDA and CDR2 SQIVND (reference sequence). Trimming removed 5 bases from V and 7 bases from J, with 13 bases in between. As DNA, the CDR3 is TGTGCCAGTAGTTCCGGGACACTAAATACGCAGTATTTT. Translated: CASSSGTLNTQYF.

The chain is built from TRBV2 and TRBJ1-2; 7 bases agree with TRBD1. The CDR3 loop spans 14 amino acids. CDR1 SNHLY and CDR2 FYNNEI come from the germline V gene. With V trimmed by 6 bases and J by 2 bases, 6 bases remained unmatched. This CDR3 reads CASRGGQRNYGYTF. CDR3 coding DNA: TGTGCCAGCAGGGGGGGACAGAGGAACTATGGCTACACCTTC.

The chain is built from TRBV6-4 and TRBJ1-2; D gene ambiguous. Germline CDR1 is MRHNA and CDR2 is SNTAGT. This CDR3 has 12 amino acids. Trimming left V 2 bases short and J 9 bases short, with 10 bases between. The DNA for the CDR3 is TGTGCCAGCAGTGACCTTCCGTGGCGCTACACCTTC. It yields the protein CASSDLPWRYTF.

The chain employs TRBV5-4 and TRBJ1-2; D is undetermined. V lost 4 bases to trimming and J lost 8 bases, with 18 bases between them. The germline V gene has CDR1 SGHNT and CDR2 YYREEE (reference sequence). The CDR3 runs to 14 residues. CDR3 protein: CASSPDYSPRGYTF. The CDR3 nucleotides are TGTGCCAGCAGCCCGGACTACTCCCCAAGGGGCTACACCTTC.

The V and J genes are TRBV19 and TRBJ1-2; TRBD1 is a possible D gene (6 bases). CDR3 size: 15 residues. Germline V gene data show CDR1 as LNHDA and CDR2 as SQIVND (reference sequence). Trimming removed 6 bases from V and 2 bases from J, with 16 bases in between. CDR3 residues: CASSPRWTANYGYTF. The CDR3 nucleotides are TGTGCCAGTAGCCCTCGATGGACAGCCAACTATGGCTACACCTTC.

The CDR3 bases are TGTGCCAGTAGTATTAGGGGCTCTAGCTCTGGAAACACCATATATTTT. Its protein product is CASSIRGSSSGNTIYF. This chain uses TRBV19 with TRBJ1-3; D may be TRBD1 (5 bases). CDR1 and CDR2 from the germline V gene are LNHDA and SQIVND (reference sequence). V was cut by 3 bases and J by 0 bases, with 12 bases left in between. The CDR3 has 16 amino acids.

The chain employs TRBV12-3 or TRBV12-4 and TRBJ1-1; TRBD1 matches 8 bases. The CDR3 has 12 residues. Trimming cost V 6 bases and J 5 bases; bases outside gene matches: 2. CDR3 nucleotides: TGTGCCAGCAGGTGGACAGGGACTGAAGCTTTCTTT. Translating gives CASRWTGTEAFF.

A few counts support this clone. This sample also contains other DNA sequences that code for the same CDR3. This chain uses TRBV3-1 (or the pseudogene TRBV3-2) with TRBJ1-5, with D maybe TRBD1 (5 bases). Germline CDR1 is LGHDT and CDR2 is YNNKEL (reference sequence). The length of the CDR3 is 14 residues. Trimming took off 3 bases at V and 0 bases at J, with 6 bases between the two ends. The CDR3 DNA is TGTGCCAGCAGCCAGGGGCATAGCAATCAGCCCCAGCATTTT. This sequence encodes CASSQGHSNQPQHF.